This T cell receptor (beta chain) stems from a study of CD8 T cells in ankylosing spondylitis. Quantitative 5'-RACE with molecular barcodes was used to make the TCR beta libraries. MiXCR, applied by TCRdb to the 5' RACE reads, yields one record per CDR3 protein. The profile shows 200,000 to 250,000 distinct CDR3 sequences, roughly 18% of them singletons. Trimming pared 5 bases from V and 4 bases from J, leaving 21 bases between. The CDR3 runs 16 residues. Germline loops: CDR1 SGHTA, CDR2 FQGNSA. General observations from the study: Certain motif variants had earlier appeared in reactive arthritis synovial fluid and blood. Disease-linked clones, CD8+, were relatively rare in peripheral blood. What appeared characteristic of ankylosing spondylitis blood was a TCR beta motif of several highly homologous variants. Reports say disease-linked clones showed up significantly more in matched ankylosing spondylitis synovial fluid.

This clonotype was seen more than once but under ten times. Its antigen is undetermined. The sample comprised blood, either unsorted or a sorted T cell fraction (not recorded which). V and J are TRBV7-2 and TRBJ2-7; D is unresolved. The clonotype comes from a male donor with ankylosing spondylitis. The CDR3, as DNA: TGTGCCAGCAGCCCCGAGTTACAACCGTGGGATTACGAGCAGTACTTC. This gives the protein CASSPELQPWDYEQYF.